A selection of T cell receptor beta chains follows, all from one sample in a study of persistence of HIV-infected CD4 T cells. The table came from immunoSEQ multiplex PCR; TCRdb's copy has only in-frame clones and leaves some out. Among roughly 41,000 clones listed, about nine tenths were seen once. Their specific antigens are unknown. The sequencing here drew on CD4+ T cells sorted from PBMCs after approximately 18-hour stimulation, taken from a patient who received antiretroviral therapy. The receptors come from an adult man with HIV who was CMV-seropositive. Both conserved end residues are part of each CDR3. A D gene is named only where the DNA matches it firmly. For some rows the clone size is stated as once, few or many, or as a class when expanded; others skip it.

TRBV7-2,NA,NA,TRBJ2-1,CASSSPGRVFYNEQFF,TGTGCCAGCAGCTCCCCCGGCCGGGTTTTCTACAATGAGCAGTTCTTC
TRBV5-5,NA,NA,TRBJ2-3,CASSLGSGADTQYF,TGTGCCAGCAGCTTGGGGTCGGGGGCAGATACGCAGTATTTT
TRBV24-1,NA,NA,TRBJ1-2,CATSDSNRNYGYTF,TGTGCCACCAGTGATTCCAACAGAAACTATGGCTACACCTTC
TRBV7-2,NA,NA,TRBJ2-1,CASSLQPSSYNEQFF,TGTGCCAGCAGCTTACAGCCCAGCTCCTACAATGAGCAGTTCTTC
TRBV14,NA,NA,TRBJ1-6,CASSQGGSYNSPLHF,TGTGCCAGCAGCCAAGGGGGCTCCTATAATTCACCCCTCCACTTT
TRBV12-3/TRBV12-4,once,NA,TRBJ2-3,CASSPQPWDTQYF,TGTGCCAGCAGTCCTCAGCCCTGGGATACGCAGTATTTT
TRBV18,NA,NA,TRBJ1-1,CASSPPMGGNTEAFF,TGTGCCAGCTCACCACCGATGGGTGGAAACACTGAAGCTTTCTTT
TRBV7-2,NA,TRBD2,TRBJ2-7,CASQSGGGASSYEQYF,TGTGCCAGCCAATCGGGCGGGGGGGCTAGCTCCTACGAGCAGTACTTC
TRBV6-1,NA,TRBD1,TRBJ1-5,CASSAVTGGKGSNQPQHF,TGTGCCAGCAGTGCGGTGACAGGGGGCAAAGGTAGCAATCAGCCCCAGCATTTT
TRBV10-3,NA,NA,TRBJ1-2,CAIDDTGSLNYGYTF,TGTGCCATAGATGATACAGGAAGCCTAAACTATGGCTACACCTTC
TRBV15,NA,NA,TRBJ2-7,CATSRDQGGYEQYF,TGTGCCACCAGCAGAGATCAGGGGGGCTACGAGCAGTACTTC
TRBV20-1,NA,TRBD1,TRBJ1-6,CSASRDRGRDNSPLHF,TGCAGTGCTAGTAGGGACAGGGGTCGGGATAATTCACCCCTCCACTTT
TRBV7-2,NA,TRBD1,TRBJ1-2,CASSPAGTGPWMGYTF,TGTGCCAGCAGCCCCGCGGGGACAGGGCCCTGGATGGGCTACACCTTC
TRBV7-6,NA,NA,TRBJ1-3,CASSLETAGNTIYF,TGTGCCAGCAGCTTAGAGACAGCAGGAAACACCATATATTTT
TRBV6-2/TRBV6-3,NA,TRBD1,TRBJ2-5,CASSYSGTGGWQETQYF,TGTGCCAGCAGTTACTCAGGGACAGGGGGCTGGCAAGAGACCCAGTACTTC
TRBV16,NA,NA,TRBJ1-4,CASSQAGKLFF,TGTGCCAGCAGCCAGGCAGGAAAACTGTTTTTT
TRBV12-3/TRBV12-4,NA,TRBD1,TRBJ1-2,CASSSRGRDGYTF,TGTGCCAGCAGTTCCAGGGGGCGCGATGGCTACACCTTC
TRBV4-3,NA,NA,TRBJ2-3,CASSPRGGETDTQYF,TGCGCCAGCAGCCCTAGGGGGGGGGAAACAGATACGCAGTATTTT
TRBV7-9,NA,TRBD2,TRBJ2-1,CASSGRGAPYNEQFF,TGTGCCAGCAGCGGGCGGGGGGCCCCTTACAATGAGCAGTTCTTC
TRBV19,NA,NA,TRBJ1-1,CASNGGVSTEAFF,TGTGCCAGTAACGGGGGTGTAAGCACTGAAGCTTTCTTT
TRBV5-6,NA,NA,TRBJ2-1,CASLPARDTYNEQFF,TGTGCCAGCCTCCCGGCCCGGGACACTTACAATGAGCAGTTCTTC
TRBV2,NA,NA,TRBJ1-5,CASRGDRGAEYQPQHF,TGTGCCAGCAGGGGGGACCGGGGGGCGGAATATCAGCCCCAGCATTTT
TRBV7-8,NA,NA,TRBJ1-1,CASSLEHTEAFF,TGTGCCAGCAGCTTAGAACACACTGAAGCTTTCTTT
TRBV28,NA,NA,TRBJ2-2,CASSWANTGELFF,TGTGCCAGCAGTTGGGCGAACACCGGGGAGCTGTTTTTT
TRBV6-4,NA,NA,TRBJ2-3,CASSDSILLVWGRRDTQYF,TGTGCCAGCAGTGACTCGATTCTTTTGGTTTGGGGTAGAAGAGATACGCAGTATTTT
TRBV9,once,NA,TRBJ2-5,CASSVARGETQYF,TGTGCCAGCAGCGTAGCTCGTGGGGAGACCCAGTACTTC
TRBV9,NA,NA,TRBJ2-1,CASSVGLALDANEQFF,TGTGCCAGCAGCGTAGGCTTAGCGCTTGATGCAAATGAGCAGTTCTTC
TRBV2,NA,TRBD1,TRBJ2-2,CASKEGASTGELFF,TGTGCCAGCAAAGAGGGGGCGAGCACCGGGGAGCTGTTTTTT
TRBV19,NA,NA,TRBJ1-5,CASSMGGVNQPQHF,TGTGCCAGTAGTATGGGGGGGGTCAATCAGCCCCAGCATTTT
TRBV19,once,NA,TRBJ1-4,CASSMTSEKLFF,TGTGCCAGTAGTATGACATCGGAAAAACTGTTTTTT
TRBV5-1,NA,NA,TRBJ1-2,CASSLNRPGGGYTF,TGCGCCAGCAGCTTGAACAGACCGGGCGGAGGCTACACCTTC
TRBV27,NA,NA,TRBJ1-6,CASSSGQTSSYNSPLHF,TGTGCCAGCAGTTCCGGGCAGACAAGCTCCTATAATTCACCCCTCCACTTT
TRBV7-8,NA,NA,TRBJ1-5,CASRADYSNQPQHF,TGTGCCAGCAGGGCTGATTATAGCAATCAGCCCCAGCATTTT
TRBV30,NA,NA,TRBJ1-2,CAWSKGGAGYGYTF,TGTGCCTGGAGTAAGGGGGGCGCAGGTTATGGCTACACCTTC
TRBV29-1,NA,NA,TRBJ2-1,CSVGAYNEQFF,TGCAGCGTTGGGGCCTACAATGAGCAGTTCTTC
TRBV7-9,NA,NA,TRBJ2-7,CASSSGTSYEQYF,TGTGCCAGCAGCTCTGGGACTTCCTACGAGCAGTACTTC
TRBV19,NA,NA,TRBJ1-2,CVSSTPRQEAYGYTF,TGTGTCAGTAGTACCCCCCGGCAGGAGGCCTATGGCTACACCTTC